This TCR beta chain was captured in a study of T cells in women clearing cervical HPV infection. Profiled with immunoSEQ multiplex PCR; TCRdb holds only in-frame clones, not every one. Recorded for this sample: roughly 25,000 clones. Study results and limitations: T-cell numbers per sample were unknown and may explain richness differences.

Germline CDR1 reads SGHTA; CDR2 reads FQGNSA. V was clipped by 0 bases and J by 9 bases, with 12 bases between them. The CDR3 consists of 14 residues. Remarks on this clone: Its antigen is not identified. Coverage ceases 3 residues before the CDR3 finishes, and the germline J gene fills in the end.

The specimen sequenced was blood buffy coat. The chain combines TRBV7-2 with TRBJ2-1; D is undetermined. This TCR derives from a woman between 18 and 69 years old with a cervical HPV16 infection that either progressed to CIN3+ or cleared (not recorded which). The sequenced part of the CDR3 DNA is TGTGCCAGCAGCTTAGCGCGGCTAGACGTTGAG. Its translation is CASSLARLDVE. The CDR3 in its entirety is CASSLARLDVEQFF.